This TCR beta chain was sequenced for a study of shared clonotypes between healthy human individuals. Points on this clone: The antigen is unknown. Other DNA sequences in this specimen translate into the identical CDR3.

The test was conducted at deep level. Using immunoSEQ multiplex PCR, the repertoire was profiled, and TCRdb retains in-frame clones only, with some absent. Found here are 950,000 to 1,300,000 clones, about 75% of them singletons; the top ten hold about 1.5%. The V gene's germline CDR1 is SGHRS and CDR2 YFSETQ. V gave up 2 bases and J gave up 7 bases; unmatched junction bases: 1. The CDR3 is 14 residues long. Study-level points and caveats: Specimens sampled were limited to blood, with tissue repertoires likely differing. Compared with clonotypes that all four donors shared, non-shared clonotypes had lower generation probabilities.

The split of CD4+ cells yielded CD45RA+ naive and CD45RA-negative memory subsets. The source is a young man in good health. The V gene is TRBV5-1, the J gene TRBJ1-6; 9 positions match TRBD1. Material for sequencing was memory CD4+ T cells sorted from blood. Subset meaning: CD45RA-negative fraction. CDR3 nucleotides: TGCGCCAGCAGCTTAACAGGGGGCAATTCACCCCTCCACTTT. This translates into CASSLTGGNSPLHF. The complete variable domain, with remaining parts taken from reference TRBV5-1 and TRBJ1-6, reads KAGVTQTPRYLIKTRGQQVTLSCSPISGHRSVSWYQQTPGQGLQFLFEYFSETQRNKGNFPGRFSGRQFSNSRSEMNVSTLELGDSALYLCASSLTGGNSPLHFGNGTRLTVT.